This T cell receptor (beta chain) derives from a study of CD8 T cells in Susac syndrome (dated by TCRdb to between 2018 and 2021). For the study in its entirety: Among the Susac syndrome patients who were sequenced, clinically active disease was present in about six and clinical remission was observed in roughly eight. Repertoire sequencing was used to test whether CD8+ T cell activation and differentiation in Susac syndrome was antigen driven. Susac syndrome patients were therapy-naive, on corticosteroids (some also receiving IVIg), or on IVIg alone at blood withdrawal. Broad study findings and their caveats: The number of individuals in the TCR sequencing and HLA analysis was recognized as being relatively small. The CD4+ T cell repertoire of patients with Susac syndrome showed no detectable clonal expansion.

To note about this clonotype: The target of this receptor is not known. No quality values exist for individual bases; no much larger clone is one base distant.

RNA was extracted using the RNeasy kit, and roughly 0.5 to 1 ug of the RNA was reverse transcribed with random hexamers. The immunoSEQ multiplex PCR assay, covering 54 Vbeta and 13 Jbeta segments, was used to amplify TCR beta CDR3 regions. PCR amplification bias was corrected by using a synthetic template baseline for primer optimization and computational correction. Per the original workflow: Only productive sequences were kept, with reads annotated to V, D and J genes according to IMGT and analyzed in immunoSEQ Analyzer. To calculate clonality, Shannon entropy was normalized by log2 of the number of productive unique sequences and then subtracted from one. For each patient and control, public and private clones were evaluated among the 100 most prevalent clones. Clones were defined as Susac-specific when absent from the healthy and MS cohorts, from some 1,100 published viral clones and from other ImmuneACCESS disease sequences. Using fastp at Q25 and MiXCR, TCRdb reprocessed the public reads and kept productive beta chains. Rows with one shared CDR3 protein collapse into an entry with the most common genes and DNA. These V and J calls derive from TCRdb rather than the authors' analysis. Present in this sample are roughly 250,000 distinct CDR3 sequences, 90% to 96% of which were seen just once. Less than 0.11% of the sample is in the top ten clones.

High-throughput TCR beta sequencing profiled peripheral blood CD8+ and CD4+ T cells from healthy donors, Susac syndrome patients and multiple sclerosis patients. The Susac syndrome patients fulfilled recently defined diagnostic criteria for either definite or probable disease. Bulk CD8+ and CD4+ T cells were purified magnetically by negative isolation, whereas CD8+ TEMRA cells were enriched by FACS. Blood was collected in EDTA tubes and processed within 24 hours, with PBMCs isolated through density gradient centrifugation. PBMCs destined for TCR sequencing were cryopreserved in liquid nitrogen and later thawed in a 37 °C water bath. Purity of sorted or isolated CD4+, CD8+ and CD8+ TEMRA cells was at least 90%. Trimming leaves V shorter by 0 bases and J shorter by 5 bases, with the junction holding 11 bases beyond the gene matches. CDR1 and CDR2, per the germline V gene (reference sequence), are GTSNPN and SVGIG. The CDR3, cysteine through phenylalanine, is 16 amino acids long. Only CDR3 DNA remains: 48 bases, in frame from the first base.

Sequencing used CD4+ T cells from PBMCs. The sequence is built from TRBV30 and TRBJ2-7, with 9 middle bases fitting TRBD2. This sequence was found in a human donor with Susac syndrome. The DNA reads TGTGCCTGGAGTGTATTCCTGCGACTAGCGGAAGACGAGCAGTACTTC. This codes for CAWSVFLRLAEDEQYF.